This T cell receptor beta chain was identified during a study of T cell repertoires in cytomegalovirus infection. The study, taken as a whole, reports: Ex vivo, HLA-C-restricted CMV-specific TCR beta clonotypes prevailed over the rest of the response.

This clonotype was counted only a few times. Antigen specificity is unknown. TCRdb passed the reads through MiXCR, listing each CDR3 protein once. The sample has fewer than 200,000 distinct CDR3 sequences; roughly a fifth are singletons. From germline, CDR1 is LGHNT and CDR2 FRNRAP. Losses at the gene ends were 0 bases for V and 7 bases for J; bases not matched to a gene: 5. The CDR3 contains 16 residues. The chain links TRBV12-5 to TRBJ1-6; TRBD1 matches at 8 bases. Sequencing used PBMCs. The TCR comes from a human donor in good health (CMV status not recorded). Some clones in this sample may be carry-over from other donors' samples. The CDR3 nucleotides are TGTGCTAGTGGTTTGGTACAGGGGGACAGGAATTCACCCCTCCACTTT. It yields the protein CASGLVQGDRNSPLHF.